These 6 T cell receptor beta chains were sequenced from one sample in a study of T cell responses to AZD1222 COVID-19 vaccine (dated by TCRdb to the early 2020s). Explained via the paper, the time point label denotes: about 28 days (+/-7) after the second vaccine dose. The library was produced with the immunoSEQ multiplex PCR assay. This is the immuneACCESS table as TCRdb keeps it, with only in-frame sequences that have V and J called. A part of the clones is gone; compared with another copy, unresolved V genes explain less than half, and the rest is unexplained. The table for this sample lists 150,000 to 200,000 clones; 90% to 95% of them were counted only once. Approximately 1.3% of the sample rests with the top ten. Here the sequenced sample was peripheral blood, taken 28 days after the second AZD1222 dose. The source is an adult who received the AZD1222 COVID-19 vaccine.

The chain recombines TRBV5-6 with TRBJ1-5, with a tentative D call TRBD1 (5 bases). CDR1 SGHDT and CDR2 YYEEEE come from the germline V gene. This CDR3 spans 14 amino acids. V was clipped by 0 bases and J by 2 bases, with 6 bases between them. CDR3 nucleotides: TGTGCCAGCAGCTTGGAAGGGGGCAATCAGCCCCAGCATTTT. Translation gives CASSLEGGNQPQHF.

V and J are TRBV19 and TRBJ1-3; D not certain. Trimming cost V 3 bases and J 4 bases, with 10 bases left between them. Germline-derived CDR1 and CDR2 are LNHDA and SQIVND (reference sequence). The CDR3 consists of 14 residues. CDR3 nucleotide sequence: TGTGCCAGTAGTATGCCTCGTACAGGAAACACCATATATTTT. Translation: CASSMPRTGNTIYF.

This sequence joins TRBV25-1 and TRBJ1-3; D uncertain. This CDR3 region has 12 residues. The V gene lost 7 bases and the J gene lost 3 bases, with 7 bases spanning the gap. Germline V CDR1 and CDR2: MGHDK, SYGVNS. The CDR3 bases are TGTGCCAGCACAGATCTTGGAAACACCATATATTTT. Residues: CASTDLGNTIYF.

This chain connects TRBV19 to TRBJ1-1, with a weak D call TRBD1 (6 bases). Trimming left V 6 bases short and J 0 bases short, with 11 bases between. The CDR3 extends over 14 amino acids. Germline lookup yields CDR1 LNHDA and CDR2 SQIVND (reference sequence). CDR3 residues: CASSLQGLNTEAFF. The DNA for the CDR3 is TGTGCCAGTAGCTTACAGGGCTTGAACACTGAAGCTTTCTTT.

The CDR3 spells CASSRGGTGGSPLHF. CDR3 DNA sequence: TGTGCCAGCAGTAGGGGGGGGACAGGAGGTTCACCCCTCCACTTT. This chain joins TRBV6-5 and TRBJ1-6; 8 positions match TRBD1. The junction had 9 bases not matched to a gene; V was cut back by 5 bases and J by 9 bases. Germline V gene lookup returns CDR1 MNHEY and CDR2 SVGAGI. The CDR3 runs 15 residues.

CDR3 protein: CASSLGSSSYEQYF. The CDR3 nucleotides read TGTGCCAGCAGCCTCGGAAGCAGCTCCTACGAGCAGTACTTC. V and J are TRBV5-4 and TRBJ2-7; no clear D gene. CDR1 is SGHNT and CDR2 is YYREEE in the germline V gene (reference sequence). Trimming cost V 4 bases and J 0 bases, with 11 bases left between them. The CDR3 extends over 14 amino acids.